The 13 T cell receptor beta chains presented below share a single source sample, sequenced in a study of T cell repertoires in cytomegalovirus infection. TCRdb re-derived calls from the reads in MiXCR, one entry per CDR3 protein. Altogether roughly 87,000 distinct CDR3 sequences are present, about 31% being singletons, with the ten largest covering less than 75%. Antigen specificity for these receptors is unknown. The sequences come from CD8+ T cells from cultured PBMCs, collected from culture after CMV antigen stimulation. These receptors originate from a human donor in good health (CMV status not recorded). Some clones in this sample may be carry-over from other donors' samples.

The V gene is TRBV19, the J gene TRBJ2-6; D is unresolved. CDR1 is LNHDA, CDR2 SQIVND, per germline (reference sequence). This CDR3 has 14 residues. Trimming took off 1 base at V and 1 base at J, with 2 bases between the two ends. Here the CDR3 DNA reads TGTGCCAGTAGTATAGCATCTGGGGCCAACGTCCTGACTTTC. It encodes CASSIASGANVLTF.

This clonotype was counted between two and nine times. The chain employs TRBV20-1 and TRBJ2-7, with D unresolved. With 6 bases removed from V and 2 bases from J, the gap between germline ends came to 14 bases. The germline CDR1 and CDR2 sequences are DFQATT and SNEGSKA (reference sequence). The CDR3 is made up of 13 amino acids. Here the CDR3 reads CSAAPVYPYEQYF. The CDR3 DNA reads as TGCAGTGCCGCACCAGTGTACCCCTACGAGCAGTACTTC.

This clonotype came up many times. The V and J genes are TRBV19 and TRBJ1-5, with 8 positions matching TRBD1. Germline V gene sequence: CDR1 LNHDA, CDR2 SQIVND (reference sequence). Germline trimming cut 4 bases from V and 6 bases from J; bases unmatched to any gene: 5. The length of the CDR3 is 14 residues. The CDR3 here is CASSSPGGVQPQHF. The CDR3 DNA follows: TGTGCCAGTAGTAGTCCAGGGGGCGTTCAGCCCCAGCATTTT.

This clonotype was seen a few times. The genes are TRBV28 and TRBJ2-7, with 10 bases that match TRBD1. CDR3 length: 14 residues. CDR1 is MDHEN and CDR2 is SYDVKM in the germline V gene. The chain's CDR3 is CGVMETGGLYEQYF. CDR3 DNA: TGTGGGGTAATGGAGACAGGGGGCTTGTACGAGCAGTACTTC.

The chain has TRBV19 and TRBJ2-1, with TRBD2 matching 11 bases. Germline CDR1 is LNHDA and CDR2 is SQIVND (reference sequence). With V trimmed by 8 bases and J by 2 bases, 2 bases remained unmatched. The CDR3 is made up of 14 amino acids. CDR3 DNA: TGTGCCAGTGGACTAGCGGGCACCTACAATGAGCAGTTCTTC. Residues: CASGLAGTYNEQFF.

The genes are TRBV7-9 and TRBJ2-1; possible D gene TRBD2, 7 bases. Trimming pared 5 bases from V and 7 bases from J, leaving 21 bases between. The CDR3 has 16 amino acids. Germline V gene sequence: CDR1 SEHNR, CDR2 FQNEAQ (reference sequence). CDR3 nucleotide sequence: TGTGCCAGCAGCCCTCCCCGTGGGGGGGCCGGGAATGAGCAGTTCTTC. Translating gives CASSPPRGGAGNEQFF.

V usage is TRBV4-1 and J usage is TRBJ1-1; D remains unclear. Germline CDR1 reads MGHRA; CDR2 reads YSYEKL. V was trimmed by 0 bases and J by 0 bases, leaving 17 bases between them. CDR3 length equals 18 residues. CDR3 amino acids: CASSQERTRTLMNTEAFF. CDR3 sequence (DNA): TGCGCCAGCAGCCAAGAAAGGACTCGAACCCTTATGAACACTGAAGCTTTCTTT.

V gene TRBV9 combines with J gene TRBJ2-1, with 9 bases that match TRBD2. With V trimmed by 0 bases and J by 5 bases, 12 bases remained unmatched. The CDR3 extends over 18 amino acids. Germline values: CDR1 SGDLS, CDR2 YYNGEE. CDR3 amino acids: CASSVAGAGGPMDNEQFF. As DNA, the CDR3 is TGTGCCAGCAGCGTAGCAGGCGCGGGGGGGCCGATGGACAATGAGCAGTTCTTC.

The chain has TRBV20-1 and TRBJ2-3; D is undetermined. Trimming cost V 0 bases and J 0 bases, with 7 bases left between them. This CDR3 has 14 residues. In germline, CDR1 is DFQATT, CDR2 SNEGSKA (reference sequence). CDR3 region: CSAREWGSTDTQYF. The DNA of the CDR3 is TGCAGTGCTAGAGAGTGGGGTAGCACAGATACGCAGTATTTT.

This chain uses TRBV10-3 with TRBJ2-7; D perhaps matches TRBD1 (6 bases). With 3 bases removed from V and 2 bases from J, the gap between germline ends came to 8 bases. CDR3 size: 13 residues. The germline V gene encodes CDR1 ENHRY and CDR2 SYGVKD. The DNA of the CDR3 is TGTGCCATCAGTGAAGGACAGACCTACGAGCAGTACTTC. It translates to CAISEGQTYEQYF.

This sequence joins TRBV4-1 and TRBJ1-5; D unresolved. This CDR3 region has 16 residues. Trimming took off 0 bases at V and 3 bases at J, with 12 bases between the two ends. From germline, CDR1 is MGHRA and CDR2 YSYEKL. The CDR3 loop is CASSQDWGYDNQPQHF. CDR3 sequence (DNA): TGCGCCAGCAGCCAAGATTGGGGATACGACAATCAGCCCCAGCATTTT.

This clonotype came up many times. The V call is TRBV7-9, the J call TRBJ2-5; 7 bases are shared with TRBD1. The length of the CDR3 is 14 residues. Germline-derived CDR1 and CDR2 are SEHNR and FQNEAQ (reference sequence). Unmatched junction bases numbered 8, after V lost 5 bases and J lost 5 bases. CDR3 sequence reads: CASSPQGSWETQYF. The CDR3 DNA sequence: TGTGCCAGCAGCCCACAGGGGTCTTGGGAGACCCAGTACTTC.

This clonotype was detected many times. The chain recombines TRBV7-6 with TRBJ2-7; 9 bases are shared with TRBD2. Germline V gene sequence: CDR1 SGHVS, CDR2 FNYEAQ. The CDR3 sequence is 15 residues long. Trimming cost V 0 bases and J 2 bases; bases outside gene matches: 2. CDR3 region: CASSLAAGGTYEQYF. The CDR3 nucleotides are TGTGCCAGCAGCTTAGCAGCGGGGGGTACCTACGAGCAGTACTTC.